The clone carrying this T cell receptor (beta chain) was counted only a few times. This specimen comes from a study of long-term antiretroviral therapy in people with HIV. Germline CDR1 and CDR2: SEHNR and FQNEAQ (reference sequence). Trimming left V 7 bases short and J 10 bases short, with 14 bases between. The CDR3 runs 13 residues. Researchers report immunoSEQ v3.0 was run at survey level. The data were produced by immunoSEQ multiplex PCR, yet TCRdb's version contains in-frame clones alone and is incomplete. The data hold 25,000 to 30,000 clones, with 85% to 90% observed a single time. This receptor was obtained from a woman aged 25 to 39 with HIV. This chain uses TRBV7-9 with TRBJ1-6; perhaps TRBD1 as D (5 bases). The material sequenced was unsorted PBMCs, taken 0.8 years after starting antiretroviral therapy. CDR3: CASTPQGASPLHF. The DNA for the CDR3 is TGTGCCAGCACCCCACAAGGGGCGTCACCCCTCCACTTT.